This T cell receptor (beta chain) was sequenced for a study of T cells in Graves' hyperthyroidism and ophthalmopathy. V was cut by 2 bases and J by 7 bases, with 17 bases left in between. From germline, CDR1 is KGHSH and CDR2 LQKENI. The CDR3 runs 15 residues. Amplified regions were TCR beta CDR3 sequences from RNA transcripts. RT-PCR in the first round (using the HTBI primer set) targeted the TCR CDR3. TCRdb redid the calling of the multiplex PCR reads with MiXCR, one entry per CDR3 protein. Of 300,000 to 350,000 distinct CDR3 sequences in the sample, around a fifth are singletons; the top ten hold around 45%. Calling Graves' hyperthyroidism stable meant ophthalmopathy did not progress within 18 months. Not enrolled were patients with uncontrolled infection, other autoimmune disease, pregnancy or lactation. Clinical symptoms, serum thyroxine, TRAb, thyroid ultrasound and orbital computed tomography established diagnosis. Cells are PBMCs isolated from roughly 9.3 ml of fresh blood.

This clonotype was seen repeatedly, ten times or more. The clonotype was recovered from a woman between 50 and 59 years old with Graves' hyperthyroidism. This chain connects TRBV18 to TRBJ1-2; D possibly corresponds to TRBD1 (5 bases). The sequenced material came from blood. The CDR3: CASSPSRGGTSGYTF. The CDR3, as DNA: TGTGCCAGCTCACCATCGCGGGGCGGCACTTCTGGCTACACCTTC.